The entry that follows covers one T cell receptor beta chain sequence. These data come from a study of cytomegalovirus exposure and HLA in healthy donors. The overall study: In an early release, HLA-typed donors contributed 77 million or so unique TCR sequences.

The PCR used 60 Vbeta and 13 Jbeta primers. Method: immunoSEQ multiplex PCR; TCRdb's copy keeps in-frame clones and lacks some. Seen in this sample are more than 95,000 clones; the ten most common clones hold about 3%. Specimen: PBMCs. The receptor's source is a man aged 35-49 years in good health and CMV-seronegative.

The CDR3 sequence: CASSRRGGSFMNTEAFF. As DNA, the CDR3 is TGTGCCAGCAGCCGCAGAGGGGGTAGTTTCATGAACACTGAAGCTTTCTTT. The V and J genes are TRBV7-9 and TRBJ1-1; tentatively, D is TRBD1 (6 bases). Trimming took 5 bases from V and 0 from J, leaving 19 bases between them. Germline-derived CDR1 and CDR2 are SEHNR and FQNEAQ (reference sequence). This CDR3 comprises 17 residues.